One sample yielded the 11 T cell receptor beta chains listed below, sequenced in a study of blood T cell repertoires in COVID-19. Assay used: immunoSEQ multiplex PCR; TCRdb lists only in-frame clones, some missing. The repertoire consists of more than 150,000 clones, with 85% to 90% occurring once and the leading ten covering less than 25%. The sample taken for sequencing was peripheral blood. These receptors were obtained from a man in his 70s with active or convalescent COVID-19.

This clone has just one count. In DNA, the CDR3 is TGTGCCAGCAGTTTATTGGTAGCTAGCGGGAGGGGGGAGTACTTC. Its translation: CASSLLVASGRGEYF. The rearrangement uses TRBV28 and TRBJ2-4; TRBD2 matches at 12 bases. V gave up 1 base and J gave up 14 bases; unmatched junction bases: 9. Germline CDR1 is MDHEN and CDR2 is SYDVKM. This CDR3 is 15 amino acids long.

The genes are TRBV3-1 (or the pseudogene TRBV3-2) and TRBJ1-2, with TRBD1 as a possible D gene (6 bases). The V end was cut by 2 bases, the J end by 2 bases, with 12 bases between. From germline, CDR1 is LGHDT and CDR2 YNNKEL (reference sequence). The length of the CDR3 is 15 residues. CDR3 in DNA: TGTGCCAGCAGCCAAACCGGGACACCCAACTATGGCTACACCTTC. Its protein product is CASSQTGTPNYGYTF.

Only one count was recorded for this clone. The CDR3 sequence is CASSLDGTSTDTQYF. The DNA of the CDR3 is TGTGCCAGCAGCTTAGACGGGACTAGCACAGATACGCAGTATTTT. This chain joins TRBV7-2 and TRBJ2-3, with D maybe TRBD2 (6 bases). The CDR3 runs to 15 residues. Germline V lookup: CDR1 SGHTA, CDR2 FQGNSA. Trimming stripped 1 base from V and 0 bases from J, with 8 bases between.

This clone was detected a few times. The rearrangement links TRBV6-2 or TRBV6-3 to TRBJ2-7, with TRBD2 identical over 10 bases. Germline loops: CDR1 MNHEY, CDR2 SVGEGT. The CDR3 length is 18 residues. The V segment lost 5 bases and the J segment 5 bases; nucleotides outside the gene matches: 18. In nucleotides, the CDR3 is TGTGCCAGCAGTCCCGGGGTAGCGGGAGGACGCGGACGCAACGAGCAGTACTTC. Protein sequence: CASSPGVAGGRGRNEQYF.

The V and J genes are TRBV19 and TRBJ1-3; TRBD1 agrees at 8 bases. CDR1 and CDR2 from the germline V gene are LNHDA and SQIVND (reference sequence). The junction had 7 bases not matched to a gene; V was cut back by 6 bases and J by 0 bases. This CDR3 has 16 amino acids. The CDR3 DNA follows: TGTGCCAGTAGGGTACGGACAGGGAACTCTGGAAACACCATATATTTT. It codes for CASRVRTGNSGNTIYF. Combining the CDR3 with reference TRBV19 and TRBJ1-3 gives the whole variable domain DGGITQSPKYLFRKEGQNVTLSCEQNLNHDAMYWYRQDPGQGLRLIYYSQIVNDFQKGDIAEGYSVSREKKESFPLTVTSAQKNPTAFYLCASRVRTGNSGNTIYFGEGSWLTVV.

This clone came up once. J is TRBJ1-5 and V is TRBV19; 9 positions match TRBD1. From germline, CDR1 is LNHDA and CDR2 SQIVND (reference sequence). V lost 5 bases to trimming and J lost 4 bases; unmatched junction nucleotides: 9. The CDR3 totals 16 residues. The CDR3 loop is CASSPMDRGANQPQHF. In DNA, the CDR3 is TGTGCCAGTAGTCCGATGGACAGGGGTGCTAATCAGCCCCAGCATTTT.

The chain combines TRBV12-3 or TRBV12-4 with TRBJ2-1; TRBD1 aligns across 9 bases. The CDR3 covers 12 residues. After removal of 5 bases from V and 10 bases from J, the junction contained 3 bases not matched to a gene. Here the CDR3 DNA reads TGTGCCAGCAGTACAGGGGGCCAGGAGCAGTTCTTC. Its translation: CASSTGGQEQFF.

J is TRBJ1-5 and V is TRBV11-2; possibly TRBD1 for D (5 bases). Per the germline V gene, CDR1 is SGHAT and CDR2 is FQNNGV. The V and J ends lost 5 bases and 2 bases respectively, with 10 bases between them. The CDR3 runs 14 residues. CDR3 sequence: CASSRGGGNQPQHF. The CDR3, as DNA: TGTGCCAGCAGCCGGGGGGGAGGCAATCAGCCCCAGCATTTT.

This clone was recorded a few times. V gene TRBV7-2 combines with J gene TRBJ1-2; D perhaps matches TRBD1 (5 bases). This CDR3 spans 13 amino acids. From germline, CDR1 is SGHTA and CDR2 FQGNSA. V lost 5 bases to trimming and J lost 6 bases, with 13 bases between them. The CDR3 spells CASSLWLGDGYTF. For the CDR3, the DNA is TGTGCCAGCAGCCTTTGGTTAGGGGATGGCTACACCTTC.

The V call is TRBV19, the J call TRBJ1-5; D is uncertain. CDR1 LNHDA and CDR2 SQIVND come from the germline V gene (reference sequence). Trimming stripped 5 bases from V and 6 bases from J, with 8 bases between. This CDR3 spans 12 amino acids. Written as DNA, the CDR3 is TGTGCCAGTAGTTTCCTCGGTCAGCCCCAGCATTTT. It encodes CASSFLGQPQHF.

This clone was seen only once. The V gene is TRBV18, the J gene TRBJ2-5; TRBD1 matches 9 bases. The CDR3 runs to 14 residues. CDR1 and CDR2 from the germline V gene are KGHSH and LQKENI. V lost 2 bases to trimming and J lost 5 bases; unmatched junction nucleotides: 3. DNA of the CDR3: TGTGCCAGCTCACCAGTAGGACAGGGGGAGACCCAGTACTTC. Protein: CASSPVGQGETQYF. Full variable domain (missing parts from reference TRBV18 and TRBJ2-5): NAGVMQNPRHLVRRRGQEARLRCSPMKGHSHVYWYRQLPEEGLKFMVYLQKENIIDESGMPKERFSAEFPKEGPSILRIQQVVRGDSAAYFCASSPVGQGETQYFGPGTRLLVL.